The 15 T cell receptor beta chains below were found in one sample sequenced in a study of identical twins. TCRdb re-analysed the 5' RACE reads in MiXCR, keeping a single row per CDR3 protein. The repertoire has about 500,000 distinct CDR3 sequences, roughly an eighth of them found once; the top ten carry approximately 0.98%. The data also belong to a second study, concerning yellow fever vaccine responses in identical twins.

Sequences were obtained from CD4+ T cells sorted from blood. These TCRs come from a woman aged 18-29 years in good health.

This clonotype was counted at least ten times. The CDR3, as DNA: TGCAGCGTTGTGGGACGGTCTAACTATGGCTACACCTTC. Residues: CSVVGRSNYGYTF. The chain carries TRBV29-1 and TRBJ1-2; D is perhaps TRBD1 (5 bases). The CDR3 spans 13 residues. V shed 4 bases and J shed 0 bases, with 9 bases lying between them. Per germline, CDR1 SQVTM and CDR2 ANQGSEA.

The chain carries TRBV29-1 and TRBJ2-1, with D uncertain. The CDR3 covers 9 residues. V was trimmed by 4 bases and J by 8 bases, leaving 3 bases between them. Per germline, CDR1 SQVTM and CDR2 ANQGSEA. CDR3 nucleotide sequence: TGCAGCGTTGGTTATGAGCAGTTCTTC. It is translated as CSVGYEQFF.

This clonotype has a count of ten or more. The J gene is TRBJ2-1, the V gene TRBV11-2; 9 positions agree with TRBD1. CDR3 length: 13 residues. Germline CDR1 is SGHAT and CDR2 is FQNNGV. With 5 bases clipped from V and 10 bases from J, the junction kept 6 bases outside the gene matches. CDR3 DNA sequence: TGTGCCAGCAGCCCGGACAGGGGAGGCGAGCAGTTCTTC. This translates into CASSPDRGGEQFF.

This clonotype has only a few counts. The rearrangement uses TRBV6-1 and TRBJ2-1, with 12 positions matching TRBD2. CDR3 length equals 14 residues. Germline V gene lookup returns CDR1 MNHNS and CDR2 SASEGT. V shed 6 bases and J 8 bases; nucleotides not matched to a gene: 5. The CDR3 DNA reads TGTGCCAGCAGAACTAGCGGGGGGACGGATGAGCAGTTCTTC. This codes for CASRTSGGTDEQFF.

The table lists this clonotype with a few counts. This rearrangement joins TRBV20-1 to TRBJ2-5; 10 bases match TRBD2. CDR3 length: 14 residues. Trimming took 6 bases from V and 5 from J; bases not matched to a gene: 9. Germline V CDR1 and CDR2: DFQATT, SNEGSKA (reference sequence). The CDR3 loop is CSATSGGAWETQYF. Here the CDR3 DNA reads TGCAGTGCCACAAGCGGGGGGGCCTGGGAGACCCAGTACTTC.

V is TRBV14 and J is TRBJ2-1; D ambiguous. Trimming cost V 4 bases and J 0 bases, with 10 bases left between them. This CDR3 spans 15 amino acids. The germline gives CDR1 SGHDN, CDR2 FVKESK. CDR3 loop: CASSPPPSSYNEQFF. The CDR3 DNA is TGTGCCAGCAGCCCACCACCGAGCTCCTACAATGAGCAGTTCTTC.

J is TRBJ2-3 and V is TRBV24-1, with D tentatively TRBD2 (5 bases). Germline CDR1 KGHDR, CDR2 SFDVKD. This CDR3 is built from 15 residues. Between the trimmed V and J ends, which lost 3 bases and 2 bases, there was a span of 11 bases. In DNA form, the CDR3 reads TGTGCCACCAGTGATCTAGGAGGTCTCACAGATACGCAGTATTTT. It yields the protein CATSDLGGLTDTQYF.

This clonotype was found a few times. The rearrangement uses TRBV20-1 and TRBJ2-1, with TRBD2 matching over 8 bases. CDR3 size: 16 residues. The J segment lost 4 bases and the V segment lost 2 bases, leaving 10 bases of the junction unmatched. The V gene's germline CDR1 is DFQATT and CDR2 SNEGSKA (reference sequence). The CDR3 here is CSARLNRGGEYNEQFF. For the CDR3, the DNA is TGCAGTGCTAGACTCAACCGGGGGGGAGAATACAATGAGCAGTTCTTC.

This clonotype was seen only a few times. The chain employs TRBV15 and TRBJ1-5; no firm D call. This CDR3 has 13 residues. Trimming took off 4 bases at V and 6 bases at J, with 10 bases between the two ends. The germline gives CDR1 LNHNV, CDR2 YYDKDF (reference sequence). The CDR3, as DNA: TGTGCCACCAGCATTAGGTTGGGTCAGCCCCAGCATTTT. Translation gives CATSIRLGQPQHF.

The chain couples TRBV4-3 to TRBJ2-7; D might be TRBD2 (6 bases). Germline CDR1 is LGHNA and CDR2 is YSLEER. With 4 bases removed from V and 5 bases from J, the gap between germline ends came to 21 bases. This CDR3 has 16 amino acids. The CDR3 spells CASSPSPGTGADEQYF. CDR3 sequence (DNA): TGCGCCAGCAGCCCGAGTCCCGGGACTGGGGCCGACGAGCAGTACTTC.

This clonotype came up a few times. This rearrangement joins TRBV6-1 to TRBJ2-7; 10 bases match TRBD2. The CDR3 runs 17 residues. Germline V gene sequence: CDR1 MNHNS, CDR2 SASEGT. Germline trimming cut 8 bases from V and 0 bases from J; bases unmatched to any gene: 13. The CDR3 spells CASAPPFSGRFSYEQYF. The CDR3 coding sequence is TGTGCCAGCGCCCCCCCCTTTAGCGGGAGGTTCTCCTACGAGCAGTACTTC.

This clonotype was detected a few times. This chain connects TRBV13 to TRBJ2-7; 7 positions agree with TRBD1. Trimming removed 5 bases from V and 7 bases from J; junction bases left unmatched: 14. The CDR3 loop spans 15 amino acids. CDR1 PRHDT and CDR2 FYEKMQ come from the germline V gene (reference sequence). The CDR3 reads CASSPPSRQGGEQYF. The CDR3 coding sequence is TGTGCCAGCAGCCCTCCCTCCCGACAGGGCGGGGAGCAGTACTTC.

This chain joins TRBV3-1 and TRBJ2-7; D possibly corresponds to TRBD1 (5 bases). This CDR3 region has 13 residues. In germline, CDR1 is LGHDT, CDR2 YNNKEL (reference sequence). V lost 0 bases, J lost 8 bases, and 11 bases lay in between. CDR3 sequence reads: CASSQEATVKQYF. Here the CDR3 DNA reads TGTGCCAGCAGCCAAGAGGCGACAGTTAAGCAGTACTTC.

This clonotype has at least ten counts. The V and J genes are TRBV4-1 and TRBJ1-4; D gene uncertain. The V end was cut by 0 bases, the J end by 16 bases, with 15 bases between. CDR3 length: 13 residues. The V gene's germline CDR1 is MGHRA and CDR2 YSYEKL. The CDR3, as DNA: TGCGCCAGCAGCCAAGATTGGACTGCCGTTAGGTTTTTT. Amino acids: CASSQDWTAVRFF.

This clonotype was found a few times. The chain uses TRBV19 and TRBJ2-5, with D unresolved. The CDR3 is made up of 12 amino acids. Germline V CDR1 and CDR2: LNHDA, SQIVND (reference sequence). Between the trimmed V and J ends, which lost 9 bases and 5 bases, there was a span of 13 bases. The CDR3 protein is CASSSTGETQYF. For the CDR3, the DNA is TGTGCCAGCTCCTCCACTGGGGAGACCCAGTACTTC.